This TCR beta chain is from a study of shared clonotypes between healthy human individuals. Whole-study findings and limits: Tissues were not sampled, only blood, and their repertoires likely differ.

This clone was observed a single time. Its antigen is undetermined. Only in-frame clones appear in the TCRdb table, and some are missing; sequencing was by immunoSEQ multiplex PCR. The profile covers around 1.5 million clones, with approximately 98% appearing a single time and about 0.4% taken by the ten largest. V was pared by 0 bases and J by 6 bases, with 8 bases between. The length of the CDR3 is 13 residues. Germline V gene data show CDR1 as MDHEN and CDR2 as SYDVKM. The TCR originated in a young man in good health. J is TRBJ1-1 and V is TRBV28; D is uncertain. The specimen sequenced was naive CD4+ T cells sorted from blood. The sample's subset: CD45RA+ positively selected. The DNA for the CDR3 is TGTGCCAGCAGTTTATGGGCGGGGTCTGAAGCTTTCTTT. Its translation: CASSLWAGSEAFF.